The 29 T cell receptor beta chains listed next were all sequenced from one sample in a study of control samples from healthy donors and cancer patients. Using immunoSEQ multiplex PCR, the repertoire was profiled, and TCRdb retains in-frame clones only, with some absent. The sample lists under 150,000 clones, about 95% occurring once. The sequencing input was blood. The receptors derive from a man younger than 40 in good health.

The rearrangement uses TRBV4-2 and TRBJ1-6; D is undetermined. The germline V and J ends were trimmed by 1 base and 0 bases, with 13 bases remaining between them. The length of the CDR3 is 18 residues. Per germline, CDR1 LGHNA and CDR2 YNFKEQ. CDR3 bases: TGTGCCAGCAGCCAAGTATACGACCCGAGCTCCTATAATTCACCCCTCCACTTT. Amino acids: CASSQVYDPSSYNSPLHF.

This chain connects TRBV25-1 to TRBJ2-1; tentative D call: TRBD2 (5 bases). The V end lost 2 bases, the J end lost 8 bases, and 13 bases lay between the germline ends. The CDR3 has 14 amino acids. CDR1 and CDR2 (germline): MGHDK, SYGVNS. In DNA form, the CDR3 reads TGTGCCAGCAGTGAAGTCGGGATAGCGTATGAGCAGTTCTTC. Translating gives CASSEVGIAYEQFF.

V is TRBV30 and J is TRBJ1-4; D gene unclear. The CDR3 runs to 12 residues. V was pared by 2 bases and J by 7 bases, with 8 bases between. Germline V gene data show CDR1 as GTSNPN and CDR2 as SVGIG (reference sequence). The CDR3 DNA is TGTGCCTGGAGTAGGGTTGGTGAAAAACTGTTTTTT. This encodes CAWSRVGEKLFF.

This chain links TRBV11-2 with TRBJ2-1, with 8 nucleotides matching TRBD1. Germline V lookup: CDR1 SGHAT, CDR2 FQNNGV. This CDR3 is built from 16 residues. V was pared by 1 base and J by 1 base, with 3 bases of the junction left unmatched. CDR3 in DNA: TGTGCCAGCAGCTTAGCTCAGGGGGCGTCCTACAATGAGCAGTTCTTC. It translates to CASSLAQGASYNEQFF.

The chain carries TRBV30 and TRBJ1-6; 9 nucleotides line up with TRBD1. The germline CDR1 and CDR2 sequences are GTSNPN and SVGIG (reference sequence). CDR3 length: 14 residues. Trimming removed 2 bases from V and 8 bases from J; junction bases left unmatched: 4. The CDR3 DNA follows: TGTGCCTGGAGTACAGGGGGCGGTCATTCACCCCTCCACTTT. This encodes CAWSTGGGHSPLHF.

The chain employs TRBV4-2 and TRBJ2-7; D ambiguous. Germline V gives CDR1 LGHNA, CDR2 YNFKEQ. The CDR3 is 13 amino acids. The germline V and J ends were trimmed by 0 bases and 3 bases, with 6 bases remaining between them. The CDR3 loop reads CASSQESLYEQYF. The CDR3 DNA reads TGTGCCAGCAGCCAAGAGTCCCTCTACGAGCAGTACTTC.

The chain has TRBV7-8 and TRBJ1-3, with 8 bases aligning to TRBD1. The CDR3 has 16 amino acids. Germline values: CDR1 SGHVS, CDR2 FQNEAQ. The V segment lost 5 bases and the J segment 0 bases; nucleotides outside the gene matches: 6. The DNA of the CDR3 is TGTGCCAGCAGCGACCAGGGGGCCGCCTCTGGAAACACCATATATTTT. Translation gives CASSDQGAASGNTIYF.

The chain is built from TRBV7-8 and TRBJ2-1; 9 positions match TRBD1. From germline, CDR1 is SGHVS and CDR2 FQNEAQ. The V gene end was trimmed by 6 bases and the J gene end by 8 bases; junction bases not matched to a gene: 5. The CDR3 contains 13 residues. The DNA for the CDR3 is TGTGCCAGCAGAACAGGGGGCCTGGATGAGCAGTTCTTC. This codes for CASRTGGLDEQFF.

The chain is built from TRBV6-1 and TRBJ2-7; perhaps TRBD1 as D (6 bases). CDR3 length equals 15 residues. The V gene lost 3 bases and the J gene lost 0 bases, with 12 bases spanning the gap. Germline CDR1 MNHNS, CDR2 SASEGT. The CDR3, as DNA: TGTGCCAGCAGTGAGGGGGTAGGGGGCTCCTACGAGCAGTACTTC. Protein: CASSEGVGGSYEQYF.

This rearrangement joins TRBV5-1 to TRBJ1-1; D is possibly TRBD1 (5 bases). The V end was cut by 7 bases, the J end by 1 base, with 14 bases between. Germline V gene lookup returns CDR1 SGHRS and CDR2 YFSETQ. CDR3 size: 14 residues. The CDR3 region has the DNA TGCGCCAGCGCCGCCGGGGGGACGAACACTGAAGCTTTCTTT. Protein: CASAAGGTNTEAFF. The full variable domain, its missing parts supplied by reference TRBV5-1 and TRBJ1-1, is KAGVTQTPRYLIKTRGQQVTLSCSPISGHRSVSWYQQTPGQGLQFLFEYFSETQRNKGNFPGRFSGRQFSNSRSEMNVSTLELGDSALYLCASAAGGTNTEAFFGQGTRLTVV.

The chain has TRBV5-5 and TRBJ2-7, with 10 bases identical to TRBD2. Trimming at V came to 1 base and at J to 1 base, leaving 5 bases not matched to a gene. The CDR3 loop spans 16 amino acids. The germline gives CDR1 SGHKS, CDR2 YYEKEE (reference sequence). For the CDR3, the DNA is TGTGCCAGCAGCTTGATTCCTAGCGGGGGATCCTACGAGCAGTACTTC. Translated, it gives CASSLIPSGGSYEQYF.

J is TRBJ1-6 and V is TRBV7-2; 7 nucleotides line up with TRBD1. The CDR3 covers 15 residues. Germline V lookup: CDR1 SGHTA, CDR2 FQGNSA. V dropped 1 base and J dropped 8; count of bases not matched to a gene: 5. CDR3 sequence reads: CASSLETGTYSPLHF. CDR3 nucleotides: TGTGCCAGCAGCTTAGAGACAGGGACCTATTCACCCCTCCACTTT.

This CDR3 reads CASSIGGVLLAESTDTQYF. The CDR3 region has the DNA TGTGCCAGTAGTATAGGGGGGGTTTTGTTAGCGGAATCCACAGATACGCAGTATTTT. V usage is TRBV19 and J usage is TRBJ2-3; TRBD2 might be the D (6 bases). Trimming left V 1 base short and J 2 bases short, with 22 bases between. This CDR3 comprises 19 residues. The germline V gene encodes CDR1 LNHDA and CDR2 SQIVND (reference sequence).

The chain couples TRBV7-9 to TRBJ2-1; D is perhaps TRBD2 (5 bases). This CDR3 is 14 amino acids long. Trimming stripped 2 bases from V and 1 base from J, with 6 bases between. Germline V gene lookup returns CDR1 SEHNR and CDR2 FQNEAQ (reference sequence). CDR3: CASSLRGSYNEQFF. For the CDR3, the DNA is TGTGCCAGCAGCTTAAGAGGGTCCTACAATGAGCAGTTCTTC.

The gene calls are TRBV4-1 and TRBJ2-6; 8 nucleotides agree with TRBD1. Germline-derived CDR1 and CDR2 are MGHRA and YSYEKL. V gave up 4 bases and J gave up 4 bases; unmatched junction bases: 12. The CDR3 covers 18 residues. The CDR3: CASSRPRDRGSGANVLTF. CDR3 nucleotide sequence: TGCGCCAGCAGCCGCCCCCGAGACAGGGGCTCCGGGGCCAACGTCCTGACTTTC.

This rearrangement joins TRBV23-1 to TRBJ2-7; no firm D call. TRBV23-1 is annotated as an ORF whose role is uncertain. Trimming pared 4 bases from V and 1 base from J, leaving 11 bases between. This CDR3 comprises 14 residues. This CDR3 is CASSLPAWSYEQYF. As DNA, the CDR3 is TGCGCCAGCAGTCTCCCCGCGTGGTCCTACGAGCAGTACTTC.

V usage is TRBV4-2 and J usage is TRBJ2-7; TRBD2 matches at 11 bases. This CDR3 is 18 amino acids long. The germline V gene has CDR1 LGHNA and CDR2 YNFKEQ. J gave up 5 bases and V 2 bases, and 14 bases lay outside the gene matches. The CDR3: CASSQLSGGARRSDEQYF. In DNA form, the CDR3 reads TGTGCCAGCAGCCAACTTAGCGGGGGGGCCCGTAGGTCGGACGAGCAGTACTTC.

This clone was detected only once. In DNA, the CDR3 is TGTGCCAGCAGTCCCGGACAGAGCCGCTATGGCTACACCTTC. Translation: CASSPGQSRYGYTF. The chain employs TRBV28 and TRBJ1-2; weak D call: TRBD1 (6 bases). This CDR3 is built from 14 residues. CDR1 is MDHEN and CDR2 is SYDVKM in the germline V gene. V lost 5 bases, J lost 4 bases, and 14 bases lay in between.

V and J are TRBV7-9 and TRBJ2-3; 11 bases match TRBD2. V shed 5 bases and J 0 bases; nucleotides not matched to a gene: 4. There are 16 residues in the CDR3. CDR1 is SEHNR, CDR2 FQNEAQ, per germline (reference sequence). This chain's CDR3 is CASSATSGVSTDTQYF. The CDR3 DNA follows: TGTGCCAGCAGCGCGACTAGCGGGGTTAGCACAGATACGCAGTATTTT.

This chain joins TRBV5-6 and TRBJ2-7, with 7 bases fitting TRBD1. The CDR3 sequence is 14 residues long. V shed 3 bases and J 5 bases; nucleotides not matched to a gene: 8. Germline CDR1 and CDR2: SGHDT and YYEEEE. For the CDR3, the DNA is TGTGCCAGCAGCTACTCTAGGGGGCTGGACGAGCAGTACTTC. Its protein product is CASSYSRGLDEQYF.

CDR3 DNA sequence: TGCGCCAGCAGCCAAGTCGCCCATACGGGAAACACCATATATTTT. Its protein product is CASSQVAHTGNTIYF. The chain employs TRBV4-1 and TRBJ1-3; D ambiguous. Trimming took off 1 base at V and 4 bases at J, with 11 bases between the two ends. Germline-derived CDR1 and CDR2 are MGHRA and YSYEKL. The CDR3 consists of 15 residues.

This chain connects TRBV11-3 to TRBJ2-2; a possible D gene is TRBD1 (5 bases). Germline values: CDR1 SGHNT, CDR2 YENEEA. Trimming cost V 1 base and J 6 bases, with 6 bases left between them. CDR3 length: 13 residues. CDR3 nucleotides: TGTGCCAGCAGCTTAGGACAGTCCGGGGAGCTGTTTTTT. This translates into CASSLGQSGELFF.

The gene calls are TRBV18 and TRBJ2-3; weak D call: TRBD1 (7 bases). Trimming shortened V by 3 bases and J by 2 bases, and 18 bases separated the two germline ends. CDR1 KGHSH and CDR2 LQKENI come from the germline V gene. The CDR3 runs 17 residues. The CDR3 here is CASSPGGARGYTDTQYF. CDR3 coding DNA: TGTGCCAGCTCACCGGGCGGGGCCAGGGGGTACACAGATACGCAGTATTTT. Combining the CDR3 with reference TRBV18 and TRBJ2-3 gives the whole variable domain NAGVMQNPRHLVRRRGQEARLRCSPMKGHSHVYWYRQLPEEGLKFMVYLQKENIIDESGMPKERFSAEFPKEGPSILRIQQVVRGDSAAYFCASSPGGARGYTDTQYFGPGTRLTVL.

The CDR3 reads CASRRAGGPEQYF. The CDR3 region has the DNA TGTGCCAGCAGGCGAGCAGGGGGACCCGAGCAGTACTTC. The V gene is TRBV3-1 (or the pseudogene TRBV3-2), the J gene TRBJ2-7; 7 bases are shared with TRBD1. This CDR3 is 13 amino acids long. The V gene end was trimmed by 6 bases and the J gene end by 6 bases; junction bases not matched to a gene: 8. CDR1 and CDR2 (germline): LGHDT, YNNKEL (reference sequence).

The chain links TRBV11-2 to TRBJ1-1; TRBD1 is a possible D gene (5 bases). The ends were cut back, 1 base at V and 8 bases at J, with 11 bases in the middle. Germline CDR1 and CDR2: SGHAT and FQNNGV. The CDR3 runs to 13 residues. CDR3: CASSLVGAGEAFF. The CDR3 nucleotides are TGTGCCAGCAGCTTAGTTGGGGCCGGCGAAGCTTTCTTT.

The count of this clone is one. The rearrangement joins TRBV27 to TRBJ2-7, with D possibly TRBD1 on 6 matching bases. Per germline, CDR1 MNHEY and CDR2 SMNVEV (reference sequence). This CDR3 comprises 12 residues. The V end was cut by 6 bases, the J end by 7 bases, with 13 bases between. The CDR3 region has the DNA TGTGCCAGCAGGATGGGGGCCGGGGAGCAGTACTTC. The encoded protein is CASRMGAGEQYF.

This clone was counted a single time. The chain employs TRBV4-1 and TRBJ2-1; the D gene is possibly TRBD1 (6 bases). This CDR3 has 15 amino acids. Trimming removed 1 base from V and 9 bases from J, with 16 bases in between. CDR1 and CDR2 (germline): MGHRA, YSYEKL. The CDR3 DNA reads TGCGCCAGCAGCCAAGTTCCTCTTTTAGGGGGTGAGCAGTTCTTC. This sequence encodes CASSQVPLLGGEQFF.

The gene calls are TRBV4-1 and TRBJ1-1, with D possibly TRBD1 on 5 matching bases. V was clipped by 1 base and J by 0 bases, with 9 bases between them. Germline V gene data show CDR1 as MGHRA and CDR2 as YSYEKL. The CDR3 covers 15 residues. CDR3 DNA sequence: TGCGCCAGCAGCCAAGGACGGACACTGAACACTGAAGCTTTCTTT. Translating it yields CASSQGRTLNTEAFF.

V gene TRBV11-2 combines with J gene TRBJ2-2, with D possibly matching TRBD2 (6 bases). V shed 1 base and J shed 0 bases, with 15 bases lying between them. CDR3 length: 18 residues. Germline-derived CDR1 and CDR2 are SGHAT and FQNNGV. The CDR3 sequence: CASSLGRILAPNTGELFF. For the CDR3, the DNA is TGTGCCAGCAGCTTAGGCCGGATTCTAGCGCCGAACACCGGGGAGCTGTTTTTT.